This T cell receptor (beta chain) comes out of a study of blood T cell repertoires in COVID-19. Turning to the study itself: Both acute and convalescent COVID-19 samples were obtained from the United States, Italy and Spain.

Original analysis: Researchers report that nucleated cell counts were estimated from reference gene primer amplification. Profiled with immunoSEQ multiplex PCR; TCRdb holds only in-frame clones, not every one. Clone size and V and J calls were adopted from that table, with D and trimming inferred from the DNA. The sample carries under 200,000 clones, about 85% recorded once. The CDR3 has 12 amino acids. Germline loops: CDR1 SQVTM, CDR2 ANQGSEA. The V and J ends lost 4 bases and 6 bases respectively, with 12 bases between them. Input material: peripheral blood. The J gene is TRBJ1-2, the V gene TRBV29-1; D is possibly TRBD1 (6 bases). This receptor was obtained from a woman in her fifties or sixties with COVID-19, enrolled during active disease. The CDR3 spells CSVGPAGDGYTF. DNA for the CDR3: TGCAGCGTTGGCCCTGCAGGGGATGGCTACACCTTC.